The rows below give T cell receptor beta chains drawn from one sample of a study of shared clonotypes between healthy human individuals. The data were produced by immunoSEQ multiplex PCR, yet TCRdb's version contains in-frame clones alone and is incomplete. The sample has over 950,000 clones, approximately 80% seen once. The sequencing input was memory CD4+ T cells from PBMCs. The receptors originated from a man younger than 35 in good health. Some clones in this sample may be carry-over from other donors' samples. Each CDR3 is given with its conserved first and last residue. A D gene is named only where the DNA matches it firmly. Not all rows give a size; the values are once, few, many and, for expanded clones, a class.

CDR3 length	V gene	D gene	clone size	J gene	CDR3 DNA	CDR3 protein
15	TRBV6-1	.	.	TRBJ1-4	TGTGCCAGCAGTGAATGGGGGAACAGGGTGCAAAAACTGTTTTTT	CASSEWGNRVQKLFF
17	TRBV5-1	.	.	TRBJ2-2	TGCGCCAGCAGCTCCCGAGGCGTCCGATTGAACACCGGGGAGCTGTTTTTT	CASSSRGVRLNTGELFF
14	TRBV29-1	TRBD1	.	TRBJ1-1	TGCAGCGTTGGGGGCGGGACAGGGAACACTGAAGCTTTCTTT	CSVGGGTGNTEAFF
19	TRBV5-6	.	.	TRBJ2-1	TGTGCCAGCAGCCCAATGGGGCGAGGGGCCAGTGTCTCCTACAATGAGCAGTTCTTC	CASSPMGRGASVSYNEQFF
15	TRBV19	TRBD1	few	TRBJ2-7	TGTGCCAGTAGTACCGGGACAGGGGGGACCTACGAGCAGTACTTC	CASSTGTGGTYEQYF
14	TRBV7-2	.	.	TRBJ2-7	TGTGCCAGCAGCTTAGTTCTCGGATACGACGAGCAGTACTTC	CASSLVLGYDEQYF
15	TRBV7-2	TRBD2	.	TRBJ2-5	TGTGCCAGCAGATCTAGCGGAACCCATGGGGAGACCCAGTACTTC	CASRSSGTHGETQYF
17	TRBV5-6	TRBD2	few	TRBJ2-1	TGTGCCAGCAGCTTGGAGGTACTAGCGTACTCCTACAATGAGCAGTTCTTC	CASSLEVLAYSYNEQFF
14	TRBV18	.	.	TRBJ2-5	TGTGCCAGCTCAAGGGGTGAAATCCAAGAGACCCAGTACTTC	CASSRGEIQETQYF
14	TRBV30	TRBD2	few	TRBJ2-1	TGTGCCTGGACTCGGACTAGCGGGCAGAATGAGCAGTTCTTC	CAWTRTSGQNEQFF